These 9 T cell receptor beta chains were sequenced from one sample in a study of T cells in Graves' hyperthyroidism and ophthalmopathy. Amplified TCR beta CDR3 regions derived from RNA transcripts. HTBI primers were the set used in a first-round RT-PCR of the TCR CDR3. One entry per CDR3 protein, called by TCRdb with MiXCR from the multiplex PCR reads. This sample carries 45,000 or so distinct CDR3 sequences, more than 40% of them seen once, and the ten largest clones take roughly a third. Sequences were obtained from peripheral blood or thyroid tissue (not recorded which). Every receptor here comes from a woman between 50 and 59 years old with Graves' hyperthyroidism.

This rearrangement joins TRBV5-6 to TRBJ2-1, with a weak D call TRBD1 (6 bases). Germline V gene sequence: CDR1 SGHDT, CDR2 YYEEEE. The CDR3 covers 13 residues. V was pared by 4 bases and J by 8 bases, with 13 bases between. CDR3: CASSLTGSDEQFF. The CDR3 DNA sequence: TGTGCCAGCAGCCTGACAGGATCCGATGAGCAGTTCTTC.

This clonotype was counted many times. This chain joins TRBV14 and TRBJ2-7; TRBD2 matches at 7 bases. This CDR3 contains 14 residues. Germline assignment: CDR1 SGHDN and CDR2 FVKESK. Trimming took 6 bases from V and 2 from J; bases not matched to a gene: 7. Written as DNA, the CDR3 is TGTGCCAGCAGTGCACTAGCGTCGGCCTACGAGCAGTACTTC. Translating it yields CASSALASAYEQYF.

This clonotype has a single count. This sequence joins TRBV9 and TRBJ1-6; no definite D call. In germline, CDR1 is SGDLS, CDR2 YYNGEE. V was cut by 4 bases and J by 9 bases, with 11 bases left in between. The CDR3 consists of 13 residues. The CDR3 sequence: CASSRDWGSPLHF. DNA for the CDR3: TGTGCCAGCAGCCGAGATTGGGGTTCACCCCTCCACTTT.

As concerns this clonotype: One junction end disagrees with the germline gene, perhaps due to a read error. The genes are TRBV7-9 and TRBJ2-2; 8 bases match TRBD1. CDR3 length: 16 amino acids. Germline V gives CDR1 SEHNR, CDR2 FQNEAQ (reference sequence). The CDR3 DNA follows: TGTGCCAGCAGCCCCCCCAGGACAGGGTATACCGGGGAGCTGCTTTTT. Its protein is CASSPPRTGYTGELLF.

This clonotype occurred many times. The chain has TRBV6-5 and TRBJ2-7; 8 nucleotides match TRBD1. V lost 7 bases and J lost 2; bases outside the gene matches: 7. Germline V gene lookup returns CDR1 MNHEY and CDR2 SVGAGI. This CDR3 comprises 14 residues. CDR3 coding DNA: TGTGCCAGCATCCCGACAGGGGAGACCTACGAGCAGTACTTC. Translated, it gives CASIPTGETYEQYF.

This clonotype came up many times. J is TRBJ1-1 and V is TRBV20-1; D is uncertain. Germline V gene lookup returns CDR1 DFQATT and CDR2 SNEGSKA (reference sequence). V was shortened by 0 bases and J by 4 bases, with 15 bases between the two germline ends. This CDR3 has 15 amino acids. DNA of the CDR3: TGCAGTGCTAGAGATCTGGGCGGTATTAGCACTGAAGCTTTCTTT. Translated, it gives CSARDLGGISTEAFF.

By sample fraction, this clonotype is medium-sized. The rearrangement uses TRBV7-2 and TRBJ2-7; D is uncertain. CDR1 SGHTA and CDR2 FQGNSA come from the germline V gene. V was clipped by 0 bases and J by 2 bases, with 8 bases between them. The CDR3 spans 14 residues. The CDR3 is CASSLAARTYEQYF. The CDR3 nucleotides read TGTGCCAGCAGCTTAGCAGCGAGGACCTACGAGCAGTACTTC.

This clonotype was seen ten or more times. The chain employs TRBV20-1 and TRBJ1-1; TRBD1 aligns across 7 bases. V lost 6 bases and J lost 4; bases outside the gene matches: 8. CDR1 DFQATT and CDR2 SNEGSKA come from the germline V gene (reference sequence). This CDR3 contains 13 residues. CDR3 loop: CSAETQGFTEAFF. DNA of the CDR3: TGCAGTGCCGAGACACAGGGGTTCACTGAAGCTTTCTTT.

The sample holds a few counts of this clonotype. This chain connects TRBV10-3 to TRBJ2-7, with D possibly being TRBD2 (6 bases). Deletions cut 4 bases from V and 3 bases from J, with 22 bases between. Germline CDR1 and CDR2: ENHRY and SYGVKD. The CDR3 covers 17 residues. CDR3 sequence: CAISAQRGGNPLYEQYF. As DNA, the CDR3 is TGTGCCATCAGTGCCCAAAGGGGAGGCAACCCCCTCTACGAGCAGTACTTC.